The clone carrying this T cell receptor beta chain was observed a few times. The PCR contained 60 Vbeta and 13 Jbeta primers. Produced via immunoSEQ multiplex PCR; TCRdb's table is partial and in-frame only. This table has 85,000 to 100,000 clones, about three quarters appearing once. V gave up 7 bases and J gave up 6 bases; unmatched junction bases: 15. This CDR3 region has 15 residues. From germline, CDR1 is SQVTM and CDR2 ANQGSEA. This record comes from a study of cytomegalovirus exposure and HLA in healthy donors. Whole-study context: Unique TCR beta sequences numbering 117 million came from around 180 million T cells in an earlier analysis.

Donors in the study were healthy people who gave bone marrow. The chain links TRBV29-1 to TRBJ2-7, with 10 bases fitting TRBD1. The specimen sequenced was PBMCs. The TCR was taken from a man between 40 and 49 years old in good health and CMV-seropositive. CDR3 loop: CSAGKGGTGVAEQYF. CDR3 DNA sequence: TGCAGCGCCGGCAAAGGGGGGACAGGGGTGGCCGAGCAGTACTTC.